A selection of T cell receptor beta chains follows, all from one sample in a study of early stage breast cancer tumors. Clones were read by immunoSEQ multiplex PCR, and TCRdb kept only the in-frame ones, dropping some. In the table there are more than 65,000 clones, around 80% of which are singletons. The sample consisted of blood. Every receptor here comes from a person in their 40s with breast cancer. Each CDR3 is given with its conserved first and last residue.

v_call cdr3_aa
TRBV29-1 CSVALTSDYNEQFF
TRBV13 CASSLRDKLGINEQFF
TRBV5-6 CASTLPGRTYEQYF
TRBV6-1 CASSDGGGTQETQYF
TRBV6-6 CASTLGDRAVDTQYF
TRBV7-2 CASSLIPGQTGEQYF
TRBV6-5 CASSYSDGVGTSEQYF
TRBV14 CASSQRWDSHYGYTF
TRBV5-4 CASSHMTSGTDEQYF
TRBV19 CASRGQLNTEAFF
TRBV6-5 CASRGGSSYNEQFF
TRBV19 CASSGTFTDTQYF
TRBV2 CASSEAGASRKLFF
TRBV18 CASSPLGTGSYNEQFF
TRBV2 CASNMLNTGELFF
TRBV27 CASSFGAPRGAQYF
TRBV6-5 CASKGRNMNTEAFF
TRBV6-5 CASSSYYEQFF
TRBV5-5 CASSLNTNSGNTIYF
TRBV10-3 CAISPSPEEDTGELFF
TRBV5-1 CASSYGGGLNEQYF
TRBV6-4 CASSAGTGNNYGYTF
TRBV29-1 CSVGQHTEAFF
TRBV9 CASSVSTGIDEQYF
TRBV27 CASRFTGELFF
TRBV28 CASRVHFSNYGYTF
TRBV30 CAWSEGGSGSREQYF
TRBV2 CASSDKRSGNTIYF
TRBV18 CASSPSGRENEKLFF
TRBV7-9 CASSLGAAGRGVEKLFF
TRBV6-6 CASRKTGGTEAFF
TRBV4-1 CASSPASRRQETQYF
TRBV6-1 CASRGASGSTDTQYF
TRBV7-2 CASSPQSGRRSYNEQFF
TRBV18 CASSPKSREDGEQYF
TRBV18 CASSPGPNTGELFF
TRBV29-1 CSVEPYGEGGAYEQYF
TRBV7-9 CASSLFQGEAYNEQFF
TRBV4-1 CASSHDVTYEQYF
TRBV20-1 CSARWLNEQYF
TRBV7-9 CASSLGGVRAYNEQFF
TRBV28 CASSLGGAAYEQYF
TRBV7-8 CASSLSLDGEQYF
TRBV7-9 CASSFGRYNEQFF
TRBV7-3 CASSRLAGGGADTQYF
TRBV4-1 CASSQGVWSRKLNTEAFF
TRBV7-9 CASSLSGNPSSYEQYF
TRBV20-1 CSASIVNIQYF
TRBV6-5 CASSYYGQGAYNEQFF
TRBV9 CASSISGSGSYEQYF
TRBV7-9 CASSPPPSSYEQYF
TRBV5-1 CASSLEARKEKLFF